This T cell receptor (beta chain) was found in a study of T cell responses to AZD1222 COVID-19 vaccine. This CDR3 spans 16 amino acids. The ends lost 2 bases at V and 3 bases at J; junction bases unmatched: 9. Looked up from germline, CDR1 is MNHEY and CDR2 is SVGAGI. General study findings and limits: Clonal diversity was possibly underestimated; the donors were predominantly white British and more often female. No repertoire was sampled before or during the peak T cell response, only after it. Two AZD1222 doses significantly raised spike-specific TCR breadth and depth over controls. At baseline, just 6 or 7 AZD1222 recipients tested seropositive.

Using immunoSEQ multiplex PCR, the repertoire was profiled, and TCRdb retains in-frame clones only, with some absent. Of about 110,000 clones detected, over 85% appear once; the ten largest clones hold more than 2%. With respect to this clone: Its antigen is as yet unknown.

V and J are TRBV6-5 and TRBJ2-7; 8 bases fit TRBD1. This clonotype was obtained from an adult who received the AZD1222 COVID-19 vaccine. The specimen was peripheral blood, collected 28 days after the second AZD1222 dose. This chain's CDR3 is CASSYRATGVNYEQYF. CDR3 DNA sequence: TGTGCCAGCAGTTACCGGGCGACAGGGGTCAACTACGAGCAGTACTTC.